What follows are 9 T cell receptor beta chains derived from one specimen sequenced in a study of Graves' ophthalmopathy and Graves' hyperthyroidism. RNA transcripts provided the template for amplifying TCR beta CDR3 regions. HTBI primers served in a first-round RT-PCR, which a second-round multiplex PCR followed. TCRdb reprocessed the multiplex PCR reads via MiXCR and lists one record per CDR3 protein. This table holds fewer than 400,000 distinct CDR3 sequences, around 20% found once. Sequencing input: peripheral blood. All receptors derive from a woman between 18 and 29 years old with Graves' ophthalmopathy.

The genes are TRBV20-1 and TRBJ2-7, with 11 bases lining up with TRBD2. Trimming removed 0 bases from V and 3 bases from J; junction bases left unmatched: 10. CDR1 is DFQATT, CDR2 SNEGSKA, per germline (reference sequence). CDR3 size: 17 residues. CDR3 bases: TGCAGTGCTAGAGATCCCGGGACTAGCGGAGTAGGCTACGAGCAGTACTTC. Translating gives CSARDPGTSGVGYEQYF.

In its sample, this clonotype was seen many times. As DNA, the CDR3 is TGCAGTGCTAGTTCTGGCCCCGGGACCCAGGGTTATGGCTACACCTTC. This gives the protein CSASSGPGTQGYGYTF. The chain joins TRBV20-1 to TRBJ1-2; TRBD1 might be the D (5 bases). The CDR3 sequence is 16 residues long. Germline V gene data show CDR1 as DFQATT and CDR2 as SNEGSKA (reference sequence). V gave up 3 bases and J gave up 5 bases, with 22 bases separating them.

This clonotype was observed at least ten times. The chain joins TRBV4-3 to TRBJ2-7; D uncertain. Germline V gene lookup returns CDR1 LGHNA and CDR2 YSLEER. Trimming took off 0 bases at V and 3 bases at J, with 9 bases between the two ends. This CDR3 is 14 amino acids long. The CDR3 reads CASSQDSHNYEQYF. CDR3 DNA sequence: TGCGCCAGCAGCCAAGACTCTCATAACTACGAGCAGTACTTC.

This clonotype was counted many times. The chain recombines TRBV5-5 with TRBJ1-1; the D is unclear. The CDR3 length is 13 residues. V was shortened by 4 bases and J by 4 bases, with 11 bases between the two germline ends. Germline CDR1 SGHKS, CDR2 YYEKEE (reference sequence). The CDR3 coding sequence is TGTGCCAGCAGCCCCGGCCTTAGCACTGAAGCTTTCTTT. It codes for CASSPGLSTEAFF. Full variable domain (outside the CDR3, taken from reference TRBV5-5 and TRBJ1-1): DAGVTQSPTHLIKTRGQQVTLRCSPISGHKSVSWYQQVLGQGPQFIFQYYEKEERGRGNFPDRFSARQFPNYSSELNVNALLLGDSALYLCASSPGLSTEAFFGQGTRLTVV.

The chain uses TRBV6-1 and TRBJ2-7, with D perhaps TRBD1 or TRBD2 (7 bases each). CDR1 MNHNS and CDR2 SASEGT come from the germline V gene. The length of the CDR3 is 14 residues. Trimming removed 7 bases from V and 3 bases from J, with 16 bases in between. Here the CDR3 DNA reads TGTGCCAGCATGGCTCTCAGGGGGGGCTACGAGCAGTACTTC. Translating it yields CASMALRGGYEQYF.

The chain employs TRBV28 and TRBJ2-5, with TRBD2 matching over 7 bases. The ends lost 7 bases at V and 4 bases at J; junction bases unmatched: 6. The germline gives CDR1 MDHEN, CDR2 SYDVKM. This CDR3 region has 13 residues. The CDR3 bases are TGTGCCAGCACCCCGGGGGGTAGAGAGACCCAGTACTTC. It encodes CASTPGGRETQYF.

This clonotype was recorded at least ten times. This may be a read error, as it is one base from a much larger clone. As the CDR3 is not closed by the conserved phenylalanine or tryptophan, this likely results from a read error. The chain uses TRBV12-3 or TRBV12-4 and TRBJ2-7; the D gene is possibly TRBD1 (6 bases). V lost 9 bases to trimming and J lost 7 bases, with 16 bases between them. The CDR3 runs 12 residues. CDR3 coding DNA: TGTGCCAGTAGATTCGTTCAGGGGGAGCAGTACCTC. This codes for CASRFVQGEQYL.

Ten or more counts support this clonotype. The rearrangement links TRBV27 to TRBJ1-1; TRBD1 is a possible D gene (6 bases). The CDR3 contains 14 residues. Germline values: CDR1 MNHEY, CDR2 SMNVEV (reference sequence). V was cut by 6 bases and J by 4 bases, with 15 bases left in between. The CDR3 DNA reads TGTGCCAGCAGCTTAGGGGGGGCGAGCACTGAAGCTTTCTTT. It translates to CASSLGGASTEAFF.

This clonotype was detected a few times. This chain joins TRBV4-1 and TRBJ2-5; D may match TRBD1 or TRBD2 (7 bases each). V dropped 0 bases and J dropped 6 bases, with 17 bases sitting between them. The CDR3 has 16 residues. In germline, CDR1 is MGHRA, CDR2 YSYEKL. For the CDR3, the DNA is TGCGCCAGCAGCCAAGATCGTGGCAGGGGGGGGCAGACCCAGTACTTC. Its translation is CASSQDRGRGGQTQYF.